Included here is one TCR beta chain sequence, with context. One entry per CDR3 protein, called by TCRdb with MiXCR from the RACE reads. The sample has approximately 52,000 distinct CDR3 sequences; 9.4% are singletons. This sample was taken from a study of human T cells and chemical hapten exposure. In the study overall: The patients, most of them female, presented with alopecia areata, totalis or universalis.

As to time point: pre-sensitization, week 0. The treatment was: therapeutic diphenylcyclopropenone sensitization with weekly scalp DPC. This TCR was recovered from a woman in her thirties or forties with alopecia areata. Some clones in this sample may be carry-over from other donors' samples. The sample in question was whole blood, obtained in connection with sensitization to the hapten diphenylcyclopropenone (DPC).

CDR3 protein: CAASDRGNNQPQHF. The CDR3 DNA is TGTGCCGCTTCGGACAGGGGAAACAATCAGCCCCAGCATTTT. The chain recombines TRBV18 with TRBJ1-5, with TRBD1 matching 9 bases. This CDR3 has 14 residues. The ends lost 11 bases at V and 3 bases at J; junction bases unmatched: 8. In germline, CDR1 is KGHSH, CDR2 LQKENI.